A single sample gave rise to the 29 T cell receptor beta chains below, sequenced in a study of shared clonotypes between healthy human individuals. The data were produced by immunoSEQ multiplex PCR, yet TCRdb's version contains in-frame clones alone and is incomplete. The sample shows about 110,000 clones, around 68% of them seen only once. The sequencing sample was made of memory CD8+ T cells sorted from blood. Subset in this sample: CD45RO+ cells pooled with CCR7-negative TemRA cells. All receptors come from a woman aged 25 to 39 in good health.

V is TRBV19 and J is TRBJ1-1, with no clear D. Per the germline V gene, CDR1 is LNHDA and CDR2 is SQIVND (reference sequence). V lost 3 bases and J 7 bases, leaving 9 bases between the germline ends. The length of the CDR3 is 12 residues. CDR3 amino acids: CASSIRLGEAFF. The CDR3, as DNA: TGTGCCAGTAGTATTCGATTGGGTGAAGCTTTCTTT. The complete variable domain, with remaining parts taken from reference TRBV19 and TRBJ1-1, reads DGGITQSPKYLFRKEGQNVTLSCEQNLNHDAMYWYRQDPGQGLRLIYYSQIVNDFQKGDIAEGYSVSREKKESFPLTVTSAQKNPTAFYLCASSIRLGEAFFGQGTRLTVV.

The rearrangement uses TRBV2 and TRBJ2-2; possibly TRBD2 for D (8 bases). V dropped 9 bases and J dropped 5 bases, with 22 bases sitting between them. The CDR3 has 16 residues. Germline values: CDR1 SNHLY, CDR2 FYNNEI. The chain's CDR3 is CASRGTRGRYTGELFF. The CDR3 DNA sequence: TGTGCCAGTAGAGGGACTAGGGGGCGGTATACCGGGGAGCTGTTTTTT.

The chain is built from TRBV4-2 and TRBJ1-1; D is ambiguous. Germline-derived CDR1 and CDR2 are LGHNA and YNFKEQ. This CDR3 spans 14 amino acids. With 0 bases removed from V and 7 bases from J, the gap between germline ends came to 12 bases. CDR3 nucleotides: TGTGCCAGCAGCCAAGATGGCGTTCTTGATGAAGCTTTCTTT. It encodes CASSQDGVLDEAFF.

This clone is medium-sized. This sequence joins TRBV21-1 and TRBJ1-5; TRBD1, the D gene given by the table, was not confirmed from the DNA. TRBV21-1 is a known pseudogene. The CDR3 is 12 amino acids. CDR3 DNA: TGTGCCAGCAGCAAAACAGTTCAGCCCCAGCATTTT. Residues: CASSKTVQPQHF.

CDR3 nucleotide sequence: TGTGCCAGCAGTGACGGGACTAGCGGTTCCTCCTACGAGCAGTACTTC. Its protein is CASSDGTSGSSYEQYF. This chain joins TRBV25-1 and TRBJ2-7; 11 nucleotides match TRBD2. The CDR3 is 16 residues long. The germline V gene encodes CDR1 MGHDK and CDR2 SYGVNS. V was clipped by 3 bases and J by 0 bases; unmatched bases: 4.

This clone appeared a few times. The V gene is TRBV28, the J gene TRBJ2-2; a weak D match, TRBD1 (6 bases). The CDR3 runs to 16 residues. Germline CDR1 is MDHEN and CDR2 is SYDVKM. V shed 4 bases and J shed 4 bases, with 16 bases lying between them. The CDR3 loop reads CASSSFSGGVTGELFF. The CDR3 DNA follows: TGTGCCAGCAGTTCCTTCAGTGGGGGCGTCACCGGGGAGCTGTTTTTT.

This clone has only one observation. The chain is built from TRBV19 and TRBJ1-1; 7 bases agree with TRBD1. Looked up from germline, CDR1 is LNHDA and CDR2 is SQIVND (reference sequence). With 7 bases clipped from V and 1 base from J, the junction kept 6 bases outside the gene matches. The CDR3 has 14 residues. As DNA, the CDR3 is TGTGCCAGTAACCCGACAGGGAAGAACACTGAAGCTTTCTTT. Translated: CASNPTGKNTEAFF.

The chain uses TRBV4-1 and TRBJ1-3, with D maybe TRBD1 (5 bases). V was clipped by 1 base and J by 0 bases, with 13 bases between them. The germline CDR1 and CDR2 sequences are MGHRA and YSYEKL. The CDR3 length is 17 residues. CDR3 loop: CASSQVGGGNSGNTIYF. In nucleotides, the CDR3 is TGCGCCAGCAGCCAAGTCGGGGGAGGGAACTCTGGAAACACCATATATTTT.

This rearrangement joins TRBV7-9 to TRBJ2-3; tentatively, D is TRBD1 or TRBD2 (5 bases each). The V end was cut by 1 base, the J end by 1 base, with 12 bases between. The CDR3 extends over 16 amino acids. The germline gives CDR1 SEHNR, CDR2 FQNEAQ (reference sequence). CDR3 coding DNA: TGTGCCAGCAGCTTAGAGTTCGGGACCGGCACAGATACGCAGTATTTT. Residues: CASSLEFGTGTDTQYF. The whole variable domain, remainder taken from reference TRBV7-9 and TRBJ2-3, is DTGVSQNPRHKITKRGQNVTFRCDPISEHNRLYWYRQTLGQGPEFLTYFQNEAQLEKSRLLSDRFSAERPKGSFSTLEIQRTEQGDSAMYLCASSLEFGTGTDTQYFGPGTRLTVL.

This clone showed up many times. The CDR3, as DNA: TGTGCCAGCAGCTCGACTAGCGGGAGTAGACACACCGGGGAGCTGTTTTTT. This encodes CASSSTSGSRHTGELFF. The rearrangement uses TRBV5-5 and TRBJ2-2; 12 bases agree with TRBD2. The V gene end was trimmed by 3 bases and the J gene end by 3 bases; junction bases not matched to a gene: 6. This CDR3 comprises 17 residues. In germline, CDR1 is SGHKS, CDR2 YYEKEE (reference sequence).

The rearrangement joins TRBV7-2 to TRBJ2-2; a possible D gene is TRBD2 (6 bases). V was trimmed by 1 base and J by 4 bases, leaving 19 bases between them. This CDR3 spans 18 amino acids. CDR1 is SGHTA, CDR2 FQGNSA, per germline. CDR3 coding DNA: TGTGCCAGCAGCTTAGTTTCGGCGGGGTCGACGGGCACCGGGGAGCTGTTTTTT. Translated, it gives CASSLVSAGSTGTGELFF.

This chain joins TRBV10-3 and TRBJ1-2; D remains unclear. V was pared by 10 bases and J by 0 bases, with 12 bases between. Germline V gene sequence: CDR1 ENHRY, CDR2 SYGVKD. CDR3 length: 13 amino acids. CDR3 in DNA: TGTGCCACCGGAGATTTTCCTAACTATGGCTACACCTTC. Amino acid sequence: CATGDFPNYGYTF.

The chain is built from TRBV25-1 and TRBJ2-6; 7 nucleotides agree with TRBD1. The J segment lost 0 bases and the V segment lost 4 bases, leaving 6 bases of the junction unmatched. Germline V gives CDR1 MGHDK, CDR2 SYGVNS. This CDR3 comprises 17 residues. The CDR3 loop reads CASSGRQGISGANVLTF. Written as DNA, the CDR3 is TGTGCCAGCAGTGGCCGACAGGGAATCTCTGGGGCCAACGTCCTGACTTTC.

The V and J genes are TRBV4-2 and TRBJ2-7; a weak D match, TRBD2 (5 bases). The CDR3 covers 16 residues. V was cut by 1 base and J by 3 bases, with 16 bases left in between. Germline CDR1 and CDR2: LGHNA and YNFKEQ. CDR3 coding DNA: TGTGCCAGCAGCCAAGCTCCTGGATCTAGCCTCTACGAGCAGTACTTC. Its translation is CASSQAPGSSLYEQYF.

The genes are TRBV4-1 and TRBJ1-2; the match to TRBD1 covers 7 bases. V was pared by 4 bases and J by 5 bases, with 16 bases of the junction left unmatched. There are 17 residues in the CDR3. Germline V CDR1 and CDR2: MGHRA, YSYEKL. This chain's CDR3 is CASSPTGTEPPRYGYTF. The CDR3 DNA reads TGCGCCAGCAGCCCTACCGGGACAGAGCCTCCCAGGTATGGCTACACCTTC.

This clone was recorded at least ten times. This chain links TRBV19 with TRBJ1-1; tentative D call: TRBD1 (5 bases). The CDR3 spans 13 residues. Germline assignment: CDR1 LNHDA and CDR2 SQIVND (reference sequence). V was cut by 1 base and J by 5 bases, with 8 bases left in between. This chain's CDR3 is CASSIGEGTEAFF. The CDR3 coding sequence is TGTGCCAGTAGTATAGGGGAGGGGACTGAAGCTTTCTTT.

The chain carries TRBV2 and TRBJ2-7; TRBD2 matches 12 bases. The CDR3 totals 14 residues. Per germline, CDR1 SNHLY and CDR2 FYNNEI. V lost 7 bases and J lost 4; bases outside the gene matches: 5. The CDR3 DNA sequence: TGTGCCAGCACCGGACTAGCGGGATATTACGAGCAGTACTTC. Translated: CASTGLAGYYEQYF. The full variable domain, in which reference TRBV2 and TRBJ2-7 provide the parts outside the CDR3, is EPEVTQTPSHQVTQMGQEVILRCVPISNHLYFYWYRQILGQKVEFLVSFYNNEISEKSEIFDDQFSVERPDGSNFTLKIRSTKLEDSAMYFCASTGLAGYYEQYFGPGTRLTVT.

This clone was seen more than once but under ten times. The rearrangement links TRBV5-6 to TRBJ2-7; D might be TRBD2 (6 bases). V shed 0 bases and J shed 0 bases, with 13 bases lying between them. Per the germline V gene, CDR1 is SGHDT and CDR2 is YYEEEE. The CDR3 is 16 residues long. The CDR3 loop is CASSLGADGSSYEQYF. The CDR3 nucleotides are TGTGCCAGCAGCTTGGGGGCGGACGGGAGCTCCTACGAGCAGTACTTC.

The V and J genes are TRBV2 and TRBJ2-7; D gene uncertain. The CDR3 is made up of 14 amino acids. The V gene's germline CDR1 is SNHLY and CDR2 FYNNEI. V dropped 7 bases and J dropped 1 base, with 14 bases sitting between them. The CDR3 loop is CASTPLVGSYEQYF. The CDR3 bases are TGTGCCAGCACCCCCCTAGTGGGGTCCTACGAGCAGTACTTC.

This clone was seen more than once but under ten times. CDR3: CASSLDLVYQPQHF. CDR3 sequence (DNA): TGTGCCAGCAGCTTGGATCTCGTCTATCAGCCCCAGCATTTT. The chain is built from TRBV5-5 and TRBJ1-5; no clear D. The CDR3 sequence is 14 residues long. Trimming stripped 0 bases from V and 5 bases from J, with 9 bases between. Looked up from germline, CDR1 is SGHKS and CDR2 is YYEKEE (reference sequence).

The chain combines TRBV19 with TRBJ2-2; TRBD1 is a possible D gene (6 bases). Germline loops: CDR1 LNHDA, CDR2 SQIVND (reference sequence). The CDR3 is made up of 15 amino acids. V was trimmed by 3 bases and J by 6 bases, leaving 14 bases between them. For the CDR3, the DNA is TGTGCCAGTAGTATTTGGGCAGGGGATCCCGGGGAGCTGTTTTTT. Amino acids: CASSIWAGDPGELFF.

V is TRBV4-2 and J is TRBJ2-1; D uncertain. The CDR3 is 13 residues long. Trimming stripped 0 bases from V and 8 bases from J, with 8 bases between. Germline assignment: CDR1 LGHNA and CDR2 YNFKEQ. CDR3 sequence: CASSQDVDYEQFF. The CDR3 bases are TGTGCCAGCAGCCAAGATGTCGACTATGAGCAGTTCTTC.

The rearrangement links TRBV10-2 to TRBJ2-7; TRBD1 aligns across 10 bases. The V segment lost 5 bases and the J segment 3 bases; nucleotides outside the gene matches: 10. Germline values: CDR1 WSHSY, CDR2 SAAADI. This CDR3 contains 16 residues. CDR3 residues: CASSRVGTGVDYEQYF. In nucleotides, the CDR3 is TGCGCCAGCAGTAGAGTAGGGACAGGGGTAGACTACGAGCAGTACTTC.

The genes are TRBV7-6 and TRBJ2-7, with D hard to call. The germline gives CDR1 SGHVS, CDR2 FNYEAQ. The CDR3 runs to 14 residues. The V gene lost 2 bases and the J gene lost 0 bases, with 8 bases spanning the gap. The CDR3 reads CASSLLETSYEQYF. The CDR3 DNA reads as TGTGCCAGCAGCTTACTTGAAACCTCCTACGAGCAGTACTTC.

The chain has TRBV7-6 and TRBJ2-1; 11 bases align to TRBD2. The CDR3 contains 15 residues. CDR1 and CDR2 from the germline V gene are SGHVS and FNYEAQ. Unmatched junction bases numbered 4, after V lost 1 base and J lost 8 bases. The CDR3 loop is CASSLETSGGYEQFF. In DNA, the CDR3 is TGTGCCAGCAGCTTAGAAACTAGCGGGGGCTATGAGCAGTTCTTC.

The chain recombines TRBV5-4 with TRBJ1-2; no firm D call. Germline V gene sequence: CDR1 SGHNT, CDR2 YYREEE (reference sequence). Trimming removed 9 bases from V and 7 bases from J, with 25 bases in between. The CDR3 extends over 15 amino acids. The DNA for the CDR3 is TGTGCCACAACCTTTTTGCTCAACTATGGAGGTGGCTACACCTTC. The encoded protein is CATTFLLNYGGGYTF. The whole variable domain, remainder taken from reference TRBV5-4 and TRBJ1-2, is ETGVTQSPTHLIKTRGQQVTLRCSSQSGHNTVSWYQQALGQGPQFIFQYYREEENGRGNFPPRFSGLQFPNYSSELNVNALELDDSALYLCATTFLLNYGGGYTFGSGTRLTVV.

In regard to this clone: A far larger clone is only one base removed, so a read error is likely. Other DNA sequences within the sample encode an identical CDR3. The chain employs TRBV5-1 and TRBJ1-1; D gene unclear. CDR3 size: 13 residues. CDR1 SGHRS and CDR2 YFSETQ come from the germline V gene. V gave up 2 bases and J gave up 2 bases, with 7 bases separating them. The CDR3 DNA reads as TGCGCCAGCAGCTTTGCAATCAACACTGAAGCTTTCTTT. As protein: CASSFAINTEAFF.

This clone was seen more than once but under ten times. In nucleotides, the CDR3 is TGCGCCAGCAGCCTAGGGGAGACCCAGTACTTC. Residues: CASSLGETQYF. This chain joins TRBV4-1 and TRBJ2-5; no clear D. Between the trimmed V and J ends, which lost 4 bases and 5 bases, there was a span of 5 bases. The CDR3 runs 11 residues. The V gene's germline CDR1 is MGHRA and CDR2 YSYEKL.

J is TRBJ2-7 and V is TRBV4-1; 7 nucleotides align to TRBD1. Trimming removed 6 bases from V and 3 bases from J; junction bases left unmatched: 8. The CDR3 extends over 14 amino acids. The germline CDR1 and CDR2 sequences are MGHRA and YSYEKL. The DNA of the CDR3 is TGCGCCAGCAGGTCAGAGGGGGCCTACTACGAGCAGTACTTC. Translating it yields CASRSEGAYYEQYF.